This TCR beta chain was retrieved from a study of cytomegalovirus exposure and HLA in healthy donors. The primer mix had 60 Vbeta and 13 Jbeta primers. Method: immunoSEQ multiplex PCR; TCRdb's copy keeps in-frame clones and lacks some. The sample shows roughly 63,000 clones, approximately 71% of them seen only once. The CDR3 consists of 13 residues. Trimming cost V 6 bases and J 7 bases; bases outside gene matches: 6. Germline loops: CDR1 MNHEY, CDR2 SVGAGI. The study, taken as a whole, reports: Segments of the TCR beta V type were, in most cases, productive about 87% or about 30% of the time in an earlier analysis. Cytomegalovirus association was assigned to about 150 TCR beta chains. After further analysis at a later stage, around 17,000 TCR beta sequences were associated with HLA alleles at 0.05 false discovery rate.

Details on this clone: Its antigen is currently unknown.

This chain links TRBV6-5 with TRBJ1-2; 9 positions agree with TRBD1. The TCR was taken from a woman aged 40 to 50 in good health and CMV-seropositive. The sample taken for sequencing was PBMCs. CDR3 sequence (DNA): TGTGCCAGCAGATTGACAGGGGGAATTGGCTACACCTTC. It specifies CASRLTGGIGYTF.